A single sample gave rise to the 3 T cell receptor beta chains below, sequenced in a study of graft-versus-host responses after intestinal transplantation. Profiling relied on immunoSEQ multiplex PCR, and the TCRdb table lists in-frame clones only, not all of them. The sample holds just under 100,000 clones, 90% seen once. Sequencing used PBMCs, obtained roughly 68 weeks after intestinal transplant. The receptors come from a human patient who received an intestinal transplant, so some T cells may come from the graft donor.

This clone was seen only once. This chain links TRBV2 with TRBJ2-3; possible D gene TRBD1, 5 bases. CDR3 size: 16 residues. Looked up from germline, CDR1 is SNHLY and CDR2 is FYNNEI. Trimming pared 2 bases from V and 0 bases from J, leaving 12 bases between. The CDR3 loop is CASSEMDTPSTDTQYF. CDR3 nucleotides: TGTGCCAGCAGTGAAATGGACACGCCTAGCACAGATACGCAGTATTTT.

V gene TRBV5-1 combines with J gene TRBJ2-1, with a possible D match to TRBD2 (6 bases). Deletions cut 1 base from V and 5 bases from J, with 10 bases between. The CDR3 has 14 residues. CDR1 and CDR2 from the germline V gene are SGHRS and YFSETQ. CDR3 amino acids: CASSLFGGDNEQFF. The CDR3 region has the DNA TGCGCCAGCAGCTTGTTCGGGGGAGACAATGAGCAGTTCTTC.

The sample holds one count of this clone. The V call is TRBV7-3, the J call TRBJ2-7; D tentatively reads TRBD1 or TRBD2 (5 bases each). The CDR3 is made up of 13 amino acids. Germline V lookup: CDR1 SGHTA, CDR2 FQGTGA. The V end was cut by 5 bases, the J end by 4 bases, with 12 bases between. The CDR3 region has the DNA TGTGCCAGCAGCCCGGGGCTTGGGTACGAGCAGTACTTC. Translating it yields CASSPGLGYEQYF.